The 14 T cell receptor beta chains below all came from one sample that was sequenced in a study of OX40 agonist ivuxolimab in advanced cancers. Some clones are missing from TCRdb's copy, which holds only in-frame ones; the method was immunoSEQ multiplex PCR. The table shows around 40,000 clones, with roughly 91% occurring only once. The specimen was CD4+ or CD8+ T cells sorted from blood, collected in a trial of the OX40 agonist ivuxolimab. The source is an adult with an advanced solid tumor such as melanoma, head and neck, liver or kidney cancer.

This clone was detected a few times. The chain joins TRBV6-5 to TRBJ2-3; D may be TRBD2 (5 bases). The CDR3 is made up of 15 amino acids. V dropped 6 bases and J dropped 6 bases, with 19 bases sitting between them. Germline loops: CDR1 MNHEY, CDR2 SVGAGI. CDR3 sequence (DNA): TGTGCCAGCAGATCACTAGGCCCGCCTAACGATACGCAGTATTTT. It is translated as CASRSLGPPNDTQYF.

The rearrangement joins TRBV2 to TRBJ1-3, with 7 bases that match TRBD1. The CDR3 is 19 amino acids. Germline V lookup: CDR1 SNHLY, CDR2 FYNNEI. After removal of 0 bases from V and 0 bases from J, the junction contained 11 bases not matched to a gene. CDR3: CASSEAVLSGTDSGNTIYF. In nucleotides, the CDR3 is TGTGCCAGCAGTGAAGCGGTCTTATCAGGGACAGACTCTGGAAACACCATATATTTT.

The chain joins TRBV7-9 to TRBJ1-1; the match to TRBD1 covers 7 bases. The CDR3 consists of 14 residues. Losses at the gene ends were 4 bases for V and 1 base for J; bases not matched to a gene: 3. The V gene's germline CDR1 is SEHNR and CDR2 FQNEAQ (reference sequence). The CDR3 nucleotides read TGTGCCAGCAGCTACCGACAGGGGAACACTGAAGCTTTCTTT. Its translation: CASSYRQGNTEAFF.

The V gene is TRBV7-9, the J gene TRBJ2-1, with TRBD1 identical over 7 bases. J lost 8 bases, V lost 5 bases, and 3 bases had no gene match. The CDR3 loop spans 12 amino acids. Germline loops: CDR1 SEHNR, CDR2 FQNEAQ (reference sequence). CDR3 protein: CASSTTGHEQFF. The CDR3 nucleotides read TGTGCCAGCAGCACGACAGGGCATGAGCAGTTCTTC.

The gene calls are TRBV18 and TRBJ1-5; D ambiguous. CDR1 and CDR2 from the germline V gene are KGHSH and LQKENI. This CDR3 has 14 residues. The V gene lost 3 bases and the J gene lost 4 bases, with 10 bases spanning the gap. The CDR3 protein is CASSPPYSNQPQHF. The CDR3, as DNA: TGTGCCAGCTCACCCCCCTATTCGAATCAGCCCCAGCATTTT.

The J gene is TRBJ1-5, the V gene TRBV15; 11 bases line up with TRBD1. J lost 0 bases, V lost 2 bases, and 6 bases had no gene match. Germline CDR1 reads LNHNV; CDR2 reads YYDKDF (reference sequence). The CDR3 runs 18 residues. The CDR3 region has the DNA TGTGCCACCAGCAGATCCCGGGACAGGGGGGTTAGCAATCAGCCCCAGCATTTT. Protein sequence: CATSRSRDRGVSNQPQHF.

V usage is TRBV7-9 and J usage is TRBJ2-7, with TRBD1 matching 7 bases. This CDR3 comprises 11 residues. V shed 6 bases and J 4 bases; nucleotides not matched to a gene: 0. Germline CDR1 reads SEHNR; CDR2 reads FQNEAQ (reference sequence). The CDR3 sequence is CASRTGYEQYF. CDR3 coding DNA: TGTGCCAGCAGGACAGGGTACGAGCAGTACTTC.

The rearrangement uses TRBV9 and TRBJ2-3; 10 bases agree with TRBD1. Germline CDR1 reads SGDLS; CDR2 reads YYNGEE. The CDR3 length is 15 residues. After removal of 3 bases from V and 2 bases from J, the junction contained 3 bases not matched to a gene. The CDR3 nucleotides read TGTGCCAGCAGCGAGGGACAGGGGATCACAGATACGCAGTATTTT. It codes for CASSEGQGITDTQYF.

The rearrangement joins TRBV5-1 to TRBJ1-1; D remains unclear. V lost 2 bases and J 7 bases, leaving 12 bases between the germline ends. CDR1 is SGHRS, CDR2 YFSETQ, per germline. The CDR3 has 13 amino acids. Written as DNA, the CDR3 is TGCGCCAGCAGCTTCTTCTGGGCGATTGAAGCTTTCTTT. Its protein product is CASSFFWAIEAFF. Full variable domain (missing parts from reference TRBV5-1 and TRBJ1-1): KAGVTQTPRYLIKTRGQQVTLSCSPISGHRSVSWYQQTPGQGLQFLFEYFSETQRNKGNFPGRFSGRQFSNSRSEMNVSTLELGDSALYLCASSFFWAIEAFFGQGTRLTVV.

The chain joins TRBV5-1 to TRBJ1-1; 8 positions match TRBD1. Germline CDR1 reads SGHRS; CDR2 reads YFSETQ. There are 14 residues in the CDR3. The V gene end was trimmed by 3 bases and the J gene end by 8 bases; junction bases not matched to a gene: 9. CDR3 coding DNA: TGCGCCAGCAGCTACAGGGGGGACTCAAGAGAAGCTTTCTTT. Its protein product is CASSYRGDSREAFF.

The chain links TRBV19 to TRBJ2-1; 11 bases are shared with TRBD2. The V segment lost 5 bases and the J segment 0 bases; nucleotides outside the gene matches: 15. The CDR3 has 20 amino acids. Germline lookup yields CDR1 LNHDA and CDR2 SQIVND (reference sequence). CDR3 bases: TGTGCCAGTAGTGAGAAGGGACTAGCGGATACCCTTAGCTCCTACAATGAGCAGTTCTTC. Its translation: CASSEKGLADTLSSYNEQFF. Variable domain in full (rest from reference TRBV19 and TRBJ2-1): DGGITQSPKYLFRKEGQNVTLSCEQNLNHDAMYWYRQDPGQGLRLIYYSQIVNDFQKGDIAEGYSVSREKKESFPLTVTSAQKNPTAFYLCASSEKGLADTLSSYNEQFFGPGTRLTVL.

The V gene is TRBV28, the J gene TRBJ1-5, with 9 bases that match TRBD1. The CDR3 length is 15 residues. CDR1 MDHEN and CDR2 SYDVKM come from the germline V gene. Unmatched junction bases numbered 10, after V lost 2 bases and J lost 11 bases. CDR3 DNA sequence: TGTGCCAGCAGTTTACTCCCGGACAGGGGTGTTACCCAGCATTTT. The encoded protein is CASSLLPDRGVTQHF.

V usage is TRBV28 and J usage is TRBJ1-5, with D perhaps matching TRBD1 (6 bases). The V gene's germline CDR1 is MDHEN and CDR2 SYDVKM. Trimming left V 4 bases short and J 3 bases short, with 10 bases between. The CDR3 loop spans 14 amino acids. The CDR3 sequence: CASSSTGYNQPQHF. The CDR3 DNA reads TGTGCCAGCAGTTCAACAGGGTACAATCAGCCCCAGCATTTT.

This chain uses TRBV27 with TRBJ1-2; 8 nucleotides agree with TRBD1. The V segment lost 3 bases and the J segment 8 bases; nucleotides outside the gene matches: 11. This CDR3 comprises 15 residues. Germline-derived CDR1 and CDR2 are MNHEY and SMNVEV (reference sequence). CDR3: CASSFSQGATTGYTF. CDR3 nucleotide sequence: TGTGCCAGCAGTTTTTCCCAGGGGGCAACCACAGGCTACACCTTC.